These 26 T cell receptor beta chains came from one sample sequenced in a study of graft-versus-host responses after intestinal transplantation. Graft material was processed, releasing intraepithelial and lamina propria lymphocytes. Generated by immunoSEQ multiplex PCR, the TCRdb table keeps only in-frame clones and is missing some. The sample contains about 30,000 clones, over 60% of which appear only once. The sample consisted of ileum tissue, taken 98 days after intestinal transplantation. The source of these receptors is a human patient who received an intestinal transplant, so some T cells may come from the graft donor.

The chain employs TRBV6-5 and TRBJ1-4; 9 nucleotides match TRBD1. Germline assignment: CDR1 MNHEY and CDR2 SVGAGI. There are 14 residues in the CDR3. Unmatched junction bases numbered 4, after V lost 3 bases and J lost 8 bases. The CDR3 nucleotides are TGTGCCAGCAGTTATGGACAGGGGCGAGAAAAACTGTTTTTT. Amino acids: CASSYGQGREKLFF.

The genes are TRBV6-1 and TRBJ1-1; D unclear. Deletions cut 3 bases from V and 2 bases from J, with 10 bases between. The CDR3 contains 14 residues. Germline CDR1 and CDR2: MNHNS and SASEGT. CDR3 nucleotides: TGTGCCAGCAGTGATTCCGGCCGTAACACTGAAGCTTTCTTT. Protein sequence: CASSDSGRNTEAFF.

The sample holds one count of this clone. J is TRBJ2-7 and V is TRBV9, with no clear D. Trimming shortened V by 2 bases and J by 4 bases, and 4 bases separated the two germline ends. Looked up from germline, CDR1 is SGDLS and CDR2 is YYNGEE. The CDR3 has 11 residues. CDR3 bases: TGTGCCAGCAGCGTCGGGTACGAGCAGTACTTC. Translated, it gives CASSVGYEQYF. Complete variable domain (other parts from reference TRBV9 and TRBJ2-7): DSGVTQTPKHLITATGQRVTLRCSPRSGDLSVYWYQQSLDQGLQFLIQYYNGEERAKGNILERFSAQQFPDLHSELNLSSLELGDSALYFCASSVGYEQYFGPGTRLTVT.

This clone has just a few counts. This chain joins TRBV5-4 and TRBJ2-5; D gene uncertain. The CDR3 runs 12 residues. V was pared by 0 bases and J by 5 bases, with 5 bases between. CDR1 is SGHNT, CDR2 YYREEE, per germline (reference sequence). The CDR3 sequence is CASSLARETQYF. DNA for the CDR3: TGTGCCAGCAGCTTGGCCCGGGAGACCCAGTACTTC.

V is TRBV4-2 and J is TRBJ1-4; unclear D gene. The ends were cut back, 0 bases at V and 10 bases at J, with 6 bases in the middle. The CDR3 extends over 12 amino acids. CDR1 is LGHNA, CDR2 YNFKEQ, per germline. CDR3 in DNA: TGTGCCAGCAGCCAAGATCGGGGAAAACTGTTTTTT. This translates into CASSQDRGKLFF.

The rearrangement links TRBV5-6 to TRBJ1-2; D unclear. Deletions cut 3 bases from V and 6 bases from J, with 6 bases between. The CDR3 runs 11 residues. CDR1 and CDR2 from the germline V gene are SGHDT and YYEEEE. CDR3 DNA: TGTGCCAGCAGCTCCGGGGATGGCTACACCTTC. Its protein product is CASSSGDGYTF.

The rearrangement uses TRBV19 and TRBJ2-7, with TRBD1 as a possible D gene (5 bases). Germline V gene lookup returns CDR1 LNHDA and CDR2 SQIVND (reference sequence). The CDR3 extends over 13 amino acids. Trimming left V 5 bases short and J 2 bases short, with 10 bases between. CDR3 sequence: CASSATGTYEQYF. The CDR3, as DNA: TGTGCCAGTAGTGCCACAGGAACCTACGAGCAGTACTTC.

This chain uses TRBV6-1 with TRBJ2-7; D is perhaps TRBD1 (6 bases). Germline CDR1 reads MNHNS; CDR2 reads SASEGT. The CDR3 runs to 14 residues. V lost 2 bases and J 4 bases, leaving 12 bases between the germline ends. CDR3 region: CASSENAGAYEQYF. The CDR3 nucleotides are TGTGCCAGCAGTGAAAATGCAGGGGCGTACGAGCAGTACTTC.

This sequence joins TRBV19 and TRBJ2-7; D remains unclear. Germline CDR1 LNHDA, CDR2 SQIVND (reference sequence). CDR3 size: 12 residues. V lost 3 bases and J lost 5, with 8 bases in between. Here the CDR3 DNA reads TGTGCCAGTAGTATGGGCAACCACGAGCAGTACTTC. Encoded protein: CASSMGNHEQYF.

In its sample, this clone was seen once. The chain carries TRBV4-1 and TRBJ1-1; possible D gene TRBD1, 5 bases. The CDR3 is 15 residues long. Germline assignment: CDR1 MGHRA and CDR2 YSYEKL. V lost 1 base and J 0 bases, leaving 9 bases between the germline ends. The CDR3 reads CASSQVPGLNTEAFF. The CDR3 region has the DNA TGCGCCAGCAGCCAAGTCCCAGGGCTGAACACTGAAGCTTTCTTT.

The chain links TRBV6-5 to TRBJ2-1, with 8 bases identical to TRBD2. This CDR3 is 15 amino acids long. After removal of 6 bases from V and 4 bases from J, the junction contained 8 bases not matched to a gene. Germline V gene data show CDR1 as MNHEY and CDR2 as SVGAGI. The CDR3 here is CASRSRGGRYNEQFF. Written as DNA, the CDR3 is TGTGCCAGCAGGAGCCGGGGGGGTAGGTACAATGAGCAGTTCTTC.

V is TRBV11-2 and J is TRBJ2-7; 7 bases agree with TRBD1. The CDR3 spans 16 residues. Germline V gives CDR1 SGHAT, CDR2 FQNNGV. The V and J ends lost 1 base and 3 bases, in that order; junction bases with no gene match: 9. CDR3 loop: CASSLVPGPGGYEQYF. Written as DNA, the CDR3 is TGTGCCAGCAGCTTAGTACCAGGGCCAGGGGGCTACGAGCAGTACTTC.

CDR3 sequence: CAISEVGVGLQNEQFF. The CDR3 coding sequence is TGTGCCATCAGTGAGGTTGGAGTAGGGTTACAAAATGAGCAGTTCTTC. V gene TRBV10-3 combines with J gene TRBJ2-1; D gene ambiguous. Germline loops: CDR1 ENHRY, CDR2 SYGVKD. The V end lost 2 bases, the J end lost 7 bases, and 18 bases lay between the germline ends. The CDR3 length is 16 residues.

This rearrangement joins TRBV2 to TRBJ2-7; 7 positions match TRBD2. The ends lost 6 bases at V and 2 bases at J; junction bases unmatched: 13. The germline V gene has CDR1 SNHLY and CDR2 FYNNEI. CDR3 size: 16 residues. CDR3 sequence: CASSDRGVRGTYEQYF. In DNA form, the CDR3 reads TGTGCCAGCAGCGACCGCGGAGTGCGGGGGACCTACGAGCAGTACTTC. The full variable domain, in which reference TRBV2 and TRBJ2-7 provide the parts outside the CDR3, is EPEVTQTPSHQVTQMGQEVILRCVPISNHLYFYWYRQILGQKVEFLVSFYNNEISEKSEIFDDQFSVERPDGSNFTLKIRSTKLEDSAMYFCASSDRGVRGTYEQYFGPGTRLTVT.

The chain recombines TRBV5-1 with TRBJ1-2; no definite D call. CDR3 size: 13 residues. CDR1 SGHRS and CDR2 YFSETQ come from the germline V gene. Deletions cut 1 base from V and 8 bases from J, with 12 bases between. The CDR3 loop is CASSLRYIGGYTF. CDR3 in DNA: TGCGCCAGCAGCTTGCGTTATATAGGGGGCTACACCTTC.

The chain combines TRBV7-9 with TRBJ1-2; tentatively, D is TRBD1 (5 bases). This CDR3 spans 13 amino acids. Trimming pared 2 bases from V and 6 bases from J, leaving 10 bases between. The V gene's germline CDR1 is SEHNR and CDR2 FQNEAQ (reference sequence). The CDR3 region is CASSLRGSDGYTF. The CDR3 bases are TGTGCCAGCAGCTTACGGGGCTCGGATGGCTACACCTTC.

The genes are TRBV5-1 and TRBJ2-6, with D possibly TRBD2 on 5 matching bases. CDR3 length: 15 amino acids. Germline-derived CDR1 and CDR2 are SGHRS and YFSETQ. The germline V and J ends were trimmed by 4 bases and 2 bases, with 10 bases remaining between them. CDR3 nucleotides: TGCGCCAGCAGCCTAGGACTGGCTGGGGCCAACGTCCTGACTTTC. Translated, it gives CASSLGLAGANVLTF.

The chain uses TRBV9 and TRBJ1-6; 10 nucleotides align to TRBD1. J was trimmed by 10 bases and V by 5 bases; bases with no gene match: 6. The germline gives CDR1 SGDLS, CDR2 YYNGEE. This CDR3 has 14 amino acids. The DNA for the CDR3 is TGTGCCAGCAGAGGGACAGGGGCGGAATCACCCCTCCACTTT. It translates to CASRGTGAESPLHF. Variable domain in full (rest from reference TRBV9 and TRBJ1-6): DSGVTQTPKHLITATGQRVTLRCSPRSGDLSVYWYQQSLDQGLQFLIQYYNGEERAKGNILERFSAQQFPDLHSELNLSSLELGDSALYFCASRGTGAESPLHFGNGTRLTVT.

The chain employs TRBV4-1 and TRBJ2-1, with 10 bases matching TRBD2. The germline V gene encodes CDR1 MGHRA and CDR2 YSYEKL. The CDR3 contains 15 residues. J was trimmed by 5 bases and V by 1 base; bases with no gene match: 2. The CDR3 coding sequence is TGCGCCAGCAGCCAAGCACTAGCGGGGAACAATGAGCAGTTCTTC. Its protein product is CASSQALAGNNEQFF.

The V gene is TRBV30, the J gene TRBJ1-1; no definite D call. V lost 3 bases and J 0 bases, leaving 5 bases between the germline ends. CDR3 length: 12 residues. Germline loops: CDR1 GTSNPN, CDR2 SVGIG (reference sequence). CDR3 sequence (DNA): TGTGCCTGGAGGGGGATGAACACTGAAGCTTTCTTT. It translates to CAWRGMNTEAFF. The whole variable domain, filled in from reference TRBV30 and TRBJ1-1, reads SQTIHQWPATLVQPVGSPLSLECTVEGTSNPNLYWYRQAAGRGLQLLFYSVGIGQISSEVPQNLSASRPQDRQFILSSKKLLLSDSGFYLCAWRGMNTEAFFGQGTRLTVV.

J is TRBJ2-5 and V is TRBV4-1; either TRBD1 or TRBD2 may fit D (5 bases each). The CDR3 runs to 17 residues. V was pared by 0 bases and J by 0 bases, with 14 bases between. Germline CDR1 reads MGHRA; CDR2 reads YSYEKL. The CDR3 region is CASSQETGLDYQETQYF. CDR3 coding DNA: TGCGCCAGCAGCCAAGAAACGGGGCTCGACTACCAAGAGACCCAGTACTTC.

CDR3 sequence (DNA): TGTGCCAGCAGTCGGACGGGGAGCGGGGATCCGTTGGATGAGCAGTTCTTC. It codes for CASSRTGSGDPLDEQFF. The chain uses TRBV11-2 and TRBJ2-1; 7 bases map to TRBD2. The CDR3 has 17 amino acids. The germline CDR1 and CDR2 sequences are SGHAT and FQNNGV. Trimming took 6 bases from V and 8 from J; bases not matched to a gene: 19.

This rearrangement joins TRBV6-5 to TRBJ1-1, with D uncertain. V was trimmed by 2 bases and J by 1 base, leaving 2 bases between them. Per germline, CDR1 MNHEY and CDR2 SVGAGI. CDR3 length: 12 residues. The CDR3 region is CASSYANTEAFF. CDR3 sequence (DNA): TGTGCCAGCAGTTACGCGAACACTGAAGCTTTCTTT.

The chain links TRBV4-1 to TRBJ2-3; D gene uncertain. Trimming took off 1 base at V and 2 bases at J, with 13 bases between the two ends. Germline V gives CDR1 MGHRA, CDR2 YSYEKL. The CDR3 has 16 amino acids. CDR3 loop: CASSQVAAFNTDTQYF. In DNA form, the CDR3 reads TGCGCCAGCAGCCAAGTCGCAGCCTTTAACACAGATACGCAGTATTTT.

Note on this clone: Other DNA sequences from this sample encode an identical CDR3 as well. This chain connects TRBV7-9 to TRBJ2-5, with 7 bases matching TRBD1. The end of the DNA aligns better with TRBJ2-7, so the J call may be wrong. From germline, CDR1 is SEHNR and CDR2 FQNEAQ (reference sequence). The CDR3 totals 14 residues. CDR3 bases: TGTGCCAGCAGCTCCGGGACAGAATCCTACGAGCAGTACTTC. Residues: CASSSGTESYEQYF.

The rearrangement uses TRBV27 and TRBJ2-1, with D uncertain. The CDR3 has 11 amino acids. Trimming took off 5 bases at V and 10 bases at J, with 9 bases between the two ends. The germline gives CDR1 MNHEY, CDR2 SMNVEV (reference sequence). The CDR3 reads CASSGESEQFF. The CDR3 DNA reads TGTGCCAGCAGTGGGGAAAGCGAGCAGTTCTTC.